Listed below are T cell receptor beta chains from one sample, sequenced in a study of cytomegalovirus exposure and HLA in healthy donors. Method: immunoSEQ multiplex PCR; TCRdb's copy keeps in-frame clones and lacks some. The sample carries about 190,000 clones, roughly four fifths recorded once. The sample was PBMCs. The receptor source for this set is a woman aged 25 to 45 in good health and CMV-seropositive. Both conserved end residues are part of each CDR3. A D gene is named only where the DNA matches it firmly. Size values are once, few and many counts, or a class for expanded clones, and some rows have none.

V gene: TRBV19; clone size: once; J gene: TRBJ2-1; D gene: TRBD2; CDR3 DNA: TGTGCCAGTAGGATTCGACTAGCGGGAACCTACAATGAGCAGTTCTTC; CDR3 protein: CASRIRLAGTYNEQFF
V gene: TRBV2; clone size: .; J gene: TRBJ1-4; D gene: .; CDR3 DNA: TGTGCCAGCAGGATGGACAGTTCAACTAATGAAAAACTGTTTTTT; CDR3 protein: CASRMDSSTNEKLFF
V gene: TRBV7-2; clone size: .; J gene: TRBJ1-4; D gene: .; CDR3 DNA: TGTGCCAGCAGCTCCGGGACAAGGGAAAAACTGTTTTTT; CDR3 protein: CASSSGTREKLFF
V gene: TRBV2; clone size: few; J gene: TRBJ1-5; D gene: TRBD1; CDR3 DNA: TGTGCCAGCAGTGAGTCCGGGACAGGCTATCAGCCCCAGCATTTT; CDR3 protein: CASSESGTGYQPQHF
V gene: TRBV6-5; clone size: .; J gene: TRBJ1-5; D gene: .; CDR3 DNA: TGTGCCAGCAGAAAGGGGACATATGGCAATCAGCCCCAGCATTTT; CDR3 protein: CASRKGTYGNQPQHF
V gene: TRBV2; clone size: few; J gene: TRBJ2-5; D gene: TRBD2; CDR3 DNA: TGTGCCAGCAGACAACTAGCGGGTGAGACCCAGTACTTC; CDR3 protein: CASRQLAGETQYF
V gene: TRBV28; clone size: .; J gene: TRBJ1-1; D gene: .; CDR3 DNA: TGTGCCAGCAGTCCAATATGGAGCGAAATGAACACTGAAGCTTTCTTT; CDR3 protein: CASSPIWSEMNTEAFF
V gene: TRBV27; clone size: .; J gene: TRBJ2-7; D gene: .; CDR3 DNA: TGTGCCAGCAGTCCCGGACCTGACTACGAGCAGTACTTC; CDR3 protein: CASSPGPDYEQYF
V gene: TRBV19; clone size: .; J gene: TRBJ2-7; D gene: .; CDR3 DNA: TGTGCCAGTAGTATCTCACACAGGCCGGGAGACGAGCAGTACTTC; CDR3 protein: CASSISHRPGDEQYF
V gene: TRBV6-1; clone size: .; J gene: TRBJ2-6; D gene: TRBD1; CDR3 DNA: TGTGCCAGCAGTGCCCAGGGGGCAACTGGGGCCAACGTCCTGACTTTC; CDR3 protein: CASSAQGATGANVLTF
V gene: TRBV4-1; clone size: once; J gene: TRBJ2-1; D gene: .; CDR3 DNA: TGCGCCAGCAGCCAAGCAGACTTCTTAGCGGTAACCTACAATGAGCAGTTCTTC; CDR3 protein: CASSQADFLAVTYNEQFF
V gene: TRBV19; clone size: .; J gene: TRBJ2-7; D gene: TRBD1; CDR3 DNA: TGTGCCAGTACCTTCGGGACAGGGGGCTTTTACGAGCAGTACTTC; CDR3 protein: CASTFGTGGFYEQYF
V gene: TRBV15; clone size: few; J gene: TRBJ2-5; D gene: .; CDR3 DNA: TGTGCCACCAGCAGAGCCGACAGGACCCAGTACTTC; CDR3 protein: CATSRADRTQYF
V gene: TRBV11-2; clone size: .; J gene: TRBJ2-5; D gene: TRBD1; CDR3 DNA: TGTGCCAGCAGCTCGTACAGGGGTGGAGAGACCCAGTACTTC; CDR3 protein: CASSSYRGGETQYF
V gene: TRBV7-9; clone size: .; J gene: TRBJ1-4; D gene: TRBD1; CDR3 DNA: TGTGCCAGCAGCTTAGCGGAGGGGGCGAATGAAAAACTGTTTTTT; CDR3 protein: CASSLAEGANEKLFF
V gene: TRBV21-1; clone size: .; J gene: TRBJ1-3; D gene: .; CDR3 DNA: TGTGCCAGCAGCCCCCTTTTGGCCAGGGGGCGCTCTGGAAACACCATATATTTT; CDR3 protein: CASSPLLARGRSGNTIYF
V gene: TRBV6-5; clone size: .; J gene: TRBJ2-2; D gene: TRBD2; CDR3 DNA: TGTGCCAGCCGAGCGGGAGGATTCACCGGGGAGCTGTTTTTT; CDR3 protein: CASRAGGFTGELFF
V gene: TRBV4-1; clone size: .; J gene: TRBJ1-2; D gene: .; CDR3 DNA: TGCGCCAGCAGCCAAGACAGTAGGACGGACTCATATGGCTACACCTTC; CDR3 protein: CASSQDSRTDSYGYTF
V gene: TRBV10-3; clone size: .; J gene: TRBJ1-1; D gene: .; CDR3 DNA: TGTGCCATCTCACCAGGCCAGTGGAACACTGAAGCTTTCTTT; CDR3 protein: CAISPGQWNTEAFF
V gene: TRBV4-1; clone size: .; J gene: TRBJ2-7; D gene: TRBD2; CDR3 DNA: TGCGCCAGCAGCCTCGATAGACTAGCCCGCGAGCAGTACTTC; CDR3 protein: CASSLDRLAREQYF
V gene: TRBV6-5; clone size: once; J gene: TRBJ1-2; D gene: TRBD1; CDR3 DNA: TGTGCCAGCAGTCCTACAGGGGGCTATGGCTACACCTTC; CDR3 protein: CASSPTGGYGYTF
V gene: TRBV4-1; clone size: few; J gene: TRBJ2-2; D gene: TRBD1; CDR3 DNA: TGCGCCAGCGCTGGACAGGGGACCGGGGAGCTGTTTTTT; CDR3 protein: CASAGQGTGELFF
V gene: TRBV28; clone size: .; J gene: TRBJ2-1; D gene: .; CDR3 DNA: TGTGCCAGCGGGAGCTACAATGAGCAGTTCTTC; CDR3 protein: CASGSYNEQFF
V gene: TRBV27; clone size: few; J gene: TRBJ1-5; D gene: TRBD1; CDR3 DNA: TGTGCCAGCAACCCCCTTATTGCCCAGGGGGCGCTGGAGCAGCCCCAGCATTTT; CDR3 protein: CASNPLIAQGALEQPQHF
V gene: TRBV19; clone size: few; J gene: TRBJ2-1; D gene: .; CDR3 DNA: TGTGCCAGTAGTATATCCCGAGACAGCTCCTACAATGAGCAGTTCTTC; CDR3 protein: CASSISRDSSYNEQFF
V gene: TRBV5-1; clone size: .; J gene: TRBJ2-7; D gene: TRBD2; CDR3 DNA: TGCGCCAGCAGGGGAGGGACGGGGGTGGCCTCCTACGAGCAGTACTTC; CDR3 protein: CASRGGTGVASYEQYF
V gene: TRBV10-1; clone size: few; J gene: TRBJ1-1; D gene: TRBD1; CDR3 DNA: TGCGCCAGCAGCAGGGACAGCCGGTCCGCTGAAGCTTTCTTT; CDR3 protein: CASSRDSRSAEAFF
V gene: TRBV7-2; clone size: .; J gene: TRBJ1-2; D gene: .; CDR3 DNA: TGTGCCAGCACCCAGGGGCAGGGGATCTATGGCTACACCTTC; CDR3 protein: CASTQGQGIYGYTF
V gene: TRBV18; clone size: .; J gene: TRBJ2-5; D gene: TRBD1; CDR3 DNA: TGTGCCAGCTCACCGGAGACAGGGCGCATCCAAGAGACCCAGTACTTC; CDR3 protein: CASSPETGRIQETQYF
V gene: TRBV2; clone size: .; J gene: TRBJ2-7; D gene: TRBD2; CDR3 DNA: TGTGCCAGCAGGCGCGGGACTAGCGGGAGTTCCTACGAGCAGTACTTC; CDR3 protein: CASRRGTSGSSYEQYF
V gene: TRBV4-1; clone size: .; J gene: TRBJ2-2; D gene: .; CDR3 DNA: TGCGCCAGCAGCCAAGATTCCGCAGGGGCTAACACCGGGGAGCTGTTTTTT; CDR3 protein: CASSQDSAGANTGELFF
V gene: TRBV5-1; clone size: few; J gene: TRBJ2-7; D gene: .; CDR3 DNA: TGCGCCAGCAGCCTCAAAGAGGACTTTAATTTCCAGGAGCAGTACTTC; CDR3 protein: CASSLKEDFNFQEQYF
V gene: TRBV9; clone size: .; J gene: TRBJ2-3; D gene: .; CDR3 DNA: TGTGCCAGCAGCGCCCGAGGAAGGGGTATCACAGATACGCAGTATTTT; CDR3 protein: CASSARGRGITDTQYF
V gene: TRBV11-3; clone size: .; J gene: TRBJ2-1; D gene: .; CDR3 DNA: TGTGCCAGCAGCTTAGACCCACGACGCGACAGGTACAATGAGCAGTTCTTC; CDR3 protein: CASSLDPRRDRYNEQFF
V gene: TRBV11-2; clone size: .; J gene: TRBJ2-3; D gene: .; CDR3 DNA: TGTGCCAGCAGCTTAGTAACGGGGAATACAGATACGCAGTATTTT; CDR3 protein: CASSLVTGNTDTQYF
V gene: TRBV5-5; clone size: .; J gene: TRBJ2-7; D gene: TRBD2; CDR3 DNA: TGTGCCAGCAGCTTGGCGGGCGGAGGACTAGCGGCCTACGAGCAGTACTTC; CDR3 protein: CASSLAGGGLAAYEQYF
V gene: TRBV6-5; clone size: few; J gene: TRBJ2-7; D gene: .; CDR3 DNA: TGTGCCAGCAGGGGGGGAGCGGAGGGGCAGTACTTC; CDR3 protein: CASRGGAEGQYF
V gene: TRBV28; clone size: .; J gene: TRBJ1-1; D gene: .; CDR3 DNA: TGTGCCAGCAGTTTACGGGGGGCGAATGAAGCTTTCTTT; CDR3 protein: CASSLRGANEAFF
V gene: TRBV11-2; clone size: .; J gene: TRBJ2-7; D gene: .; CDR3 DNA: TGTGCCAGCAGCTTAAAGGCGTCTAGAGGCGGGTACGAGCAGTACTTC; CDR3 protein: CASSLKASRGGYEQYF
V gene: TRBV2; clone size: .; J gene: TRBJ2-7; D gene: .; CDR3 DNA: TGTGCCAGCAGTGATAAGGCTAGCTACTCCTACGAGCAGTACTTC; CDR3 protein: CASSDKASYSYEQYF
V gene: TRBV4-1; clone size: .; J gene: TRBJ2-3; D gene: TRBD1; CDR3 DNA: TGCGCCAGCAGCCAAGAACCGGGACAGGGGGCCACAGATACGCAGTATTTT; CDR3 protein: CASSQEPGQGATDTQYF
V gene: TRBV28; clone size: .; J gene: TRBJ1-6; D gene: .; CDR3 DNA: TGTGCCAGCTTCGTGGCTAATTCACCCCTCCACTTT; CDR3 protein: CASFVANSPLHF
V gene: TRBV6-1; clone size: .; J gene: TRBJ1-4; D gene: .; CDR3 DNA: TGTGCCAGCAGTGATGGAGGGTCTCTCGAATCAACTAATGAAAAACTGTTTTTT; CDR3 protein: CASSDGGSLESTNEKLFF
V gene: TRBV7-8; clone size: .; J gene: TRBJ2-7; D gene: .; CDR3 DNA: TGTGCCAGCAGCTCAGGGGGGACCCCCCCATACGAGCAGTACTTC; CDR3 protein: CASSSGGTPPYEQYF
V gene: TRBV5-1; clone size: once; J gene: TRBJ2-1; D gene: TRBD1; CDR3 DNA: TGCGCCAGCAGCCCGACAGGGTCCCATGAGCAGTTCTTC; CDR3 protein: CASSPTGSHEQFF
V gene: TRBV25-1; clone size: .; J gene: TRBJ1-1; D gene: .; CDR3 DNA: TGTGCCAGCAGTGAAGGGGGGGTAAACACTGAAGCTTTCTTT; CDR3 protein: CASSEGGVNTEAFF
V gene: TRBV28; clone size: .; J gene: TRBJ2-1; D gene: .; CDR3 DNA: TGTGCCAGCAGTGAGGGGGTGTCTAGCGGCAATGAGCAGTTCTTC; CDR3 protein: CASSEGVSSGNEQFF
V gene: TRBV6-1; clone size: few; J gene: TRBJ1-1; D gene: .; CDR3 DNA: TGTGCCAGCAGTGAATTCGGGGACACTGAAGCTTTCTTT; CDR3 protein: CASSEFGDTEAFF
V gene: TRBV27; clone size: .; J gene: TRBJ2-1; D gene: TRBD2; CDR3 DNA: TGTGCCAGCAAACTAGCGGGAGACAATGAGCAGTTCTTC; CDR3 protein: CASKLAGDNEQFF
V gene: TRBV5-1; clone size: .; J gene: TRBJ1-1; D gene: .; CDR3 DNA: TGCGCCAGCAGCGTGAAACCCGGGACACCGACCCTCGAAGCTTTCTTT; CDR3 protein: CASSVKPGTPTLEAFF
V gene: TRBV18; clone size: .; J gene: TRBJ2-3; D gene: TRBD2; CDR3 DNA: TGTGCCAGCTCGCCCTTTGGCGGGAGGGGCACAGATACGCAGTATTTT; CDR3 protein: CASSPFGGRGTDTQYF
V gene: TRBV7-9; clone size: few; J gene: TRBJ1-1; D gene: .; CDR3 DNA: TGTGCCAGCAGCTTAGGACAGGTTGGTACTGAAGCTTTCTTT; CDR3 protein: CASSLGQVGTEAFF
V gene: TRBV11-1; clone size: .; J gene: TRBJ2-1; D gene: TRBD1; CDR3 DNA: TGTGCCAGCGGAAGGGACAGGGGTAATGAGCAGTTCTTC; CDR3 protein: CASGRDRGNEQFF
V gene: TRBV13; clone size: .; J gene: TRBJ2-3; D gene: .; CDR3 DNA: TGTGCCAGCAGCCTACGGACATTGACAGATACGCAGTATTTT; CDR3 protein: CASSLRTLTDTQYF
V gene: TRBV7-6; clone size: few; J gene: TRBJ1-4; D gene: TRBD1; CDR3 DNA: TGTGCCAGCAGCTTAGAGCCGGGACAGGGTCAAGAAAAACTGTTTTTT; CDR3 protein: CASSLEPGQGQEKLFF
V gene: TRBV30; clone size: few; J gene: TRBJ2-3; D gene: .; CDR3 DNA: TGTGCCTGGAGTGTAAAGGACTACCCCTCAGATACGCAGTATTTT; CDR3 protein: CAWSVKDYPSDTQYF
V gene: TRBV11-3; clone size: .; J gene: TRBJ2-2; D gene: TRBD1; CDR3 DNA: TGTGCCAGCAGCTTGGGGACAGACTGGGAGGGGGAGCTGTTTTTT; CDR3 protein: CASSLGTDWEGELFF
V gene: TRBV19; clone size: .; J gene: TRBJ2-1; D gene: TRBD1; CDR3 DNA: TGTGCCAGTAGGGGGGACAGGACAAGCTCCTACAATGAGCAGTTCTTC; CDR3 protein: CASRGDRTSSYNEQFF
V gene: TRBV5-1; clone size: .; J gene: TRBJ2-7; D gene: TRBD2; CDR3 DNA: TGCGCCAGCAGCCCGACTAGCGGGATTTACGAGCAGTACTTC; CDR3 protein: CASSPTSGIYEQYF